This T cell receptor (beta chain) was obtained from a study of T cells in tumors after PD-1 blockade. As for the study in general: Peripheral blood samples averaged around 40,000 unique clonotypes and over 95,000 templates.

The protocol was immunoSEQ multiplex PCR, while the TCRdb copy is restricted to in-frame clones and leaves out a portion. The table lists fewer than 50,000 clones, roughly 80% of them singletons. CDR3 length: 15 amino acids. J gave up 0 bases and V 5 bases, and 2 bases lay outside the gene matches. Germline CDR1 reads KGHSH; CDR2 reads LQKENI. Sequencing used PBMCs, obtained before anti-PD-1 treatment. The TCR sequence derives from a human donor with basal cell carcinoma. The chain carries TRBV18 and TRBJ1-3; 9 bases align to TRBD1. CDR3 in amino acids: CASSGQGISGNTIYF. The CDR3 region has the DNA TGTGCCAGCTCAGGACAGGGGATCTCTGGAAACACCATATATTTT.